The T cell receptor beta chain under discussion was sequenced for a study of sequential checkpoint blockade in melanoma. Study-level background: Randomization was 1:1 between first-line nivolumab→ipilimumab and ipilimumab→nivolumab.

Unmatched junction bases numbered 3, after V lost 4 bases and J lost 4 bases. This CDR3 spans 14 amino acids. Germline loops: CDR1 MNHEY, CDR2 SVGAGI. Libraries were prepared by immunoSEQ multiplex PCR; TCRdb keeps only in-frame clonotypes and omits some of them. The sample lists some 9,000 clones, 50% to 70% occurring once. The treatment denotes: randomized to nivolumab then ipilimumab (arm A) or the reverse (arm B). The receptor was derived from a human donor with melanoma. The V call is TRBV6-5, the J call TRBJ1-1; 10 bases match TRBD1. The source material was CD8+ T cells sorted from blood (inferred from file names), sampled from a patient given nivolumab and ipilimumab in sequence. Here the CDR3 reads CASSSTGGPTEAFF. For the CDR3, the DNA is TGTGCCAGCAGTTCGACAGGGGGCCCCACTGAAGCTTTCTTT.